One and the same sample provided the 32 T cell receptor beta chains below, sequenced in a study of blood T cell repertoires in COVID-19. Sequencing was performed with immunoSEQ multiplex PCR; in TCRdb, only in-frame clones are kept and a portion is missing. The profile covers some 45,000 clones, with 85% to 90% appearing a single time and under 9.5% taken by the ten largest. Material for sequencing was peripheral blood. The source of these receptors is a human donor in a cohort sampled during active COVID-19.

This sequence joins TRBV7-3 and TRBJ2-5, with 9 bases fitting TRBD2. CDR3 length: 17 residues. Per the germline V gene, CDR1 is SGHTA and CDR2 is FQGTGA. The junction had 9 bases not matched to a gene; V was cut back by 4 bases and J by 0 bases. The CDR3 DNA follows: TGTGCCAGCAGCTCACAAGTACCTAGCGGGGACCAAGAGACCCAGTACTTC. Amino acid sequence: CASSSQVPSGDQETQYF.

This chain uses TRBV25-1 with TRBJ1-5, with 8 bases lining up with TRBD1. The germline gives CDR1 MGHDK, CDR2 SYGVNS. This CDR3 has 13 residues. V shed 7 bases, J shed 9 bases, and the junction held 8 bases outside the gene matches. The CDR3 DNA is TGTGCCAGCACCGGACAGGGAGAAGGGCCCCAGCATTTT. Its translation is CASTGQGEGPQHF.

The V gene is TRBV3-1 (or the pseudogene TRBV3-2), the J gene TRBJ1-2; a possible D gene is TRBD1 (6 bases). CDR1 is LGHDT, CDR2 YNNKEL, per germline (reference sequence). The CDR3 covers 13 residues. Trimming stripped 1 base from V and 4 bases from J, with 7 bases between. The CDR3 sequence: CASSQGQVYGYTF. For the CDR3, the DNA is TGTGCCAGCAGCCAAGGACAGGTCTATGGCTACACCTTC.

The V gene is TRBV5-4, the J gene TRBJ2-7; 8 bases map to TRBD1. This CDR3 is 15 amino acids long. In germline, CDR1 is SGHNT, CDR2 YYREEE (reference sequence). The ends lost 0 bases at V and 2 bases at J; junction bases unmatched: 4. The CDR3, as DNA: TGTGCCAGCAGCTTGGTTGGACAGGGTGCCTACGAGCAGTACTTC. This sequence encodes CASSLVGQGAYEQYF.

J is TRBJ2-1 and V is TRBV5-3; D is unclear. TRBV5-3 is sorted into the ORF group, with uncertain function. Trimming left V 3 bases short and J 8 bases short, with 15 bases between. The CDR3 contains 14 residues. For the CDR3, the DNA is TGTGCCAGAAGCTGCGACTCCCAGTCTCATGAGCAGTTCTTC. Its translation is CARSCDSQSHEQFF.

This chain uses TRBV6-5 with TRBJ2-4; 7 bases are a match to TRBD1. Trimming removed 2 bases from V and 4 bases from J; junction bases left unmatched: 8. CDR1 is MNHEY and CDR2 is SVGAGI in the germline V gene. This CDR3 comprises 16 residues. CDR3 DNA: TGTGCCAGCAGTTACCGTACTGGACAGGCGAAAAACATTCAGTACTTC. Translation: CASSYRTGQAKNIQYF.

This clone was observed a handful of times. The chain combines TRBV19 with TRBJ1-5; 10 bases align to TRBD1. CDR1 is LNHDA, CDR2 SQIVND, per germline (reference sequence). Trimming at V came to 5 bases and at J to 0 bases, leaving 7 bases not matched to a gene. The CDR3 is 17 residues long. The CDR3 nucleotides read TGTGCCAGTAGTCCGGGACAGGGGAGCGTTAGCAATCAGCCCCAGCATTTT. The encoded protein is CASSPGQGSVSNQPQHF.

This chain connects TRBV6-5 to TRBJ2-2; D might be TRBD2 (6 bases). Germline V gene sequence: CDR1 MNHEY, CDR2 SVGAGI. The germline V and J ends were trimmed by 11 bases and 0 bases, with 16 bases remaining between them. The CDR3 spans 15 residues. CDR3 DNA: TGTGCCGGGCTCCGGGGGATCGCGAACACCGGGGAGCTGTTTTTT. It yields the protein CAGLRGIANTGELFF.

This sequence joins TRBV12-3 or TRBV12-4 and TRBJ1-2; D might be TRBD1 (5 bases). Trimming left V 6 bases short and J 4 bases short, with 9 bases between. CDR3 length: 12 amino acids. The CDR3: CASRPDSYGYTF. CDR3 bases: TGTGCCAGCAGACCAGACAGCTATGGCTACACCTTC.

The chain carries TRBV11-2 and TRBJ2-7, with TRBD1 matching 8 bases. CDR1 is SGHAT and CDR2 is FQNNGV in the germline V gene. After removal of 5 bases from V and 1 base from J, the junction contained 7 bases not matched to a gene. The CDR3 is made up of 15 amino acids. In DNA, the CDR3 is TGTGCCAGCAGCCGGACCGGACAGGGTTCCTACGAGCAGTACTTC. Translating it yields CASSRTGQGSYEQYF.

The chain couples TRBV5-5 to TRBJ2-5, with D uncertain. The CDR3 covers 12 residues. V lost 4 bases, J lost 4 bases, and 8 bases lay in between. CDR1 is SGHKS and CDR2 is YYEKEE in the germline V gene (reference sequence). CDR3 sequence (DNA): TGTGCCAGCAGCGTGGTCCTAGAGACCCAGTACTTC. Residues: CASSVVLETQYF.

The chain joins TRBV5-1 to TRBJ1-3; unclear D gene. The CDR3 is 15 residues long. V dropped 5 bases and J dropped 4 bases, with 16 bases sitting between them. The germline gives CDR1 SGHRS, CDR2 YFSETQ. The CDR3 region has the DNA TGCGCCAGCAGATCGGAGTTTCAGCTCGGAAACACCATATATTTT. Amino acids: CASRSEFQLGNTIYF.

This sequence joins TRBV18 and TRBJ2-1; D is ambiguous. Per germline, CDR1 KGHSH and CDR2 LQKENI. The CDR3 runs to 16 residues. Trimming took off 3 bases at V and 0 bases at J, with 12 bases between the two ends. CDR3 in DNA: TGTGCCAGCTCACCGAGACTCGCGAGCTCCTACAATGAGCAGTTCTTC. It specifies CASSPRLASSYNEQFF.

V gene TRBV6-5 combines with J gene TRBJ1-1, with a possible D match to TRBD1 (5 bases). CDR3 length equals 12 residues. V was cut by 8 bases and J by 2 bases, with 9 bases left in between. Germline V lookup: CDR1 MNHEY, CDR2 SVGAGI. The CDR3 is CASLGLNTEAFF. The CDR3 region has the DNA TGTGCCAGCCTGGGGCTAAACACTGAAGCTTTCTTT.

The chain combines TRBV18 with TRBJ2-2; TRBD1 aligns across 10 bases. Germline CDR1 KGHSH, CDR2 LQKENI. CDR3 size: 15 residues. Trimming took 6 bases from V and 4 from J; bases not matched to a gene: 5. CDR3 in DNA: TGTGCCAGCTCTTCGACAGGGGGCGTCACCGGGGAGCTGTTTTTT. Amino acid sequence: CASSSTGGVTGELFF.

The V and J genes are TRBV19 and TRBJ2-7; tentatively, D is TRBD1 (5 bases). Trimming stripped 6 bases from V and 5 bases from J, with 17 bases between. Per germline, CDR1 LNHDA and CDR2 SQIVND (reference sequence). The CDR3 runs to 14 residues. CDR3 sequence reads: CASSDQGKGDEQYF. The DNA of the CDR3 is TGTGCCAGTAGCGATCAGGGTAAAGGCGACGAGCAGTACTTC.

This chain connects TRBV23-1 to TRBJ1-2; D not certain. TRBV23-1 is given ORF status, its function remaining uncertain. The V gene lost 3 bases and the J gene lost 1 base, with 9 bases spanning the gap. The CDR3 sequence is 14 residues long. CDR3 loop: CASSQPQDNYGYTF. The CDR3 DNA is TGCGCCAGCAGTCAGCCCCAGGATAACTATGGCTACACCTTC.

The chain has TRBV6-4 and TRBJ1-2; maybe TRBD1 (6 bases). The V and J ends lost 2 bases and 0 bases respectively, with 10 bases between them. The length of the CDR3 is 15 residues. Germline loops: CDR1 MRHNA, CDR2 SNTAGT. CDR3 in DNA: TGTGCCAGCAGTGACACAGGGTCCTCTAACTATGGCTACACCTTC. This translates into CASSDTGSSNYGYTF.

This chain connects TRBV18 to TRBJ1-5; no clear D. The germline gives CDR1 KGHSH, CDR2 LQKENI. The CDR3 has 16 residues. V lost 6 bases and J lost 5, with 20 bases in between. CDR3 loop: CASSASVPRGDQPQHF. CDR3 nucleotides: TGTGCCAGCTCGGCGAGCGTCCCCCGGGGAGATCAGCCCCAGCATTTT. Full variable domain (missing parts from reference TRBV18 and TRBJ1-5): NAGVMQNPRHLVRRRGQEARLRCSPMKGHSHVYWYRQLPEEGLKFMVYLQKENIIDESGMPKERFSAEFPKEGPSILRIQQVVRGDSAAYFCASSASVPRGDQPQHFGDGTRLSIL.

This clone is a singleton in its sample. The rearrangement joins TRBV29-1 to TRBJ2-1, with 7 bases fitting TRBD2. The V and J ends lost 3 bases and 4 bases, in that order; junction bases with no gene match: 3. This CDR3 comprises 13 residues. Germline CDR1 is SQVTM and CDR2 is ANQGSEA. CDR3 residues: CSVDERGYNEQFF. The CDR3 bases are TGCAGCGTTGATGAGCGGGGTTACAATGAGCAGTTCTTC.

The rearrangement links TRBV20-1 to TRBJ1-4; tentative D call: TRBD1 (5 bases). CDR1 DFQATT and CDR2 SNEGSKA come from the germline V gene (reference sequence). Trimming took off 3 bases at V and 7 bases at J, with 15 bases between the two ends. This CDR3 has 14 amino acids. The DNA of the CDR3 is TGCAGTGCTAGTTGGGGTGGCGGGGCTGAAAAACTGTTTTTT. It translates to CSASWGGGAEKLFF.

V is TRBV7-2 and J is TRBJ2-5; possibly TRBD2 for D (6 bases). The CDR3 extends over 15 amino acids. CDR1 SGHTA and CDR2 FQGNSA come from the germline V gene. V lost 4 bases to trimming and J lost 5 bases, with 17 bases between them. In DNA, the CDR3 is TGTGCCAGCAGCTACCAGCCCGCCCGGGGGGAGACCCAGTACTTC. As protein: CASSYQPARGETQYF.

This CDR3 reads CASSPKRQGARSPLHF. CDR3 nucleotide sequence: TGTGCCAGCAGCCCCAAGCGACAGGGGGCCCGGTCACCCCTCCACTTT. The chain links TRBV7-3 to TRBJ1-6; 10 nucleotides line up with TRBD1. Unmatched junction bases numbered 11, after V lost 5 bases and J lost 10 bases. The CDR3 is 16 amino acids. Per the germline V gene, CDR1 is SGHTA and CDR2 is FQGTGA.

V gene TRBV13 combines with J gene TRBJ1-1, with 7 positions matching TRBD1. The V gene's germline CDR1 is PRHDT and CDR2 FYEKMQ (reference sequence). V trimming: 5 bases; J trimming: 6 bases; junction bases outside the gene matches: 9. This CDR3 has 14 residues. CDR3 sequence: CASSRQGEPAEAFF. In nucleotides, the CDR3 is TGTGCCAGCAGCCGACAGGGAGAACCCGCTGAAGCTTTCTTT.

The V gene is TRBV19, the J gene TRBJ1-2; TRBD1 matches 7 bases. With 8 bases clipped from V and 5 bases from J, the junction kept 11 bases outside the gene matches. CDR1 and CDR2 (germline): LNHDA, SQIVND (reference sequence). The CDR3 is 14 residues long. CDR3 in amino acids: CASEGGQTLYGYTF. In DNA form, the CDR3 reads TGTGCCAGTGAGGGGGGACAGACTTTATATGGCTACACCTTC.

This clone was counted once. In nucleotides, the CDR3 is TGCGCCAGCAGCGAGGACAGGCTGTCCTACGAGCAGTACTTC. Amino acid sequence: CASSEDRLSYEQYF. The rearrangement uses TRBV5-1 and TRBJ2-7; TRBD1 agrees at 7 bases. The V gene end was trimmed by 4 bases and the J gene end by 1 base; junction bases not matched to a gene: 5. Germline assignment: CDR1 SGHRS and CDR2 YFSETQ. The CDR3 extends over 14 amino acids.

This clone was seen more than once but under ten times. As DNA, the CDR3 is TGTGCCAGCAGACGACGACAGGGTCAGCCCCAGCATTTT. Translated, it gives CASRRRQGQPQHF. The V and J genes are TRBV27 and TRBJ1-5; TRBD1 matches at 7 bases. CDR1 is MNHEY and CDR2 is SMNVEV in the germline V gene (reference sequence). The length of the CDR3 is 13 residues. V lost 6 bases and J lost 6; bases outside the gene matches: 5.

This clone was counted once. The V call is TRBV9, the J call TRBJ2-7; 10 bases are shared with TRBD2. Germline loops: CDR1 SGDLS, CDR2 YYNGEE. Germline trimming cut 3 bases from V and 7 bases from J; bases unmatched to any gene: 10. The CDR3 covers 15 residues. DNA of the CDR3: TGTGCCAGCAGCGCGAGGTCGCTAGCGGGGGCTGAGCAGTACTTC. Protein sequence: CASSARSLAGAEQYF.

The chain has TRBV30 and TRBJ1-5, with TRBD1 matching over 7 bases. Germline V gives CDR1 GTSNPN, CDR2 SVGIG (reference sequence). CDR3 length equals 14 residues. V dropped 2 bases and J dropped 5; count of bases not matched to a gene: 6. CDR3 residues: CAWSSQGTYQPQHF. The CDR3 nucleotides are TGTGCCTGGAGTTCACAGGGGACCTATCAGCCCCAGCATTTT.

The chain is built from TRBV5-4 and TRBJ1-2; D unresolved. V was shortened by 0 bases and J by 7 bases, with 4 bases between the two germline ends. The CDR3 runs to 11 residues. Germline-derived CDR1 and CDR2 are SGHNT and YYREEE (reference sequence). The CDR3 here is CASSLAGGYTF. In DNA, the CDR3 is TGTGCCAGCAGCTTGGCAGGTGGCTACACCTTC.

This CDR3 reads CASSFGDRVAEQYF. The DNA for the CDR3 is TGTGCCAGCAGCTTCGGTGACAGGGTGGCCGAGCAGTACTTC. The chain employs TRBV7-6 and TRBJ2-7; 7 bases are shared with TRBD1. V was clipped by 3 bases and J by 6 bases; unmatched bases: 8. Per germline, CDR1 SGHVS and CDR2 FNYEAQ. There are 14 residues in the CDR3.

This rearrangement joins TRBV9 to TRBJ1-3; the D gene is possibly TRBD1 (6 bases). V gave up 1 base and J gave up 0 bases, with 8 bases separating them. Germline CDR1 SGDLS, CDR2 YYNGEE. The CDR3 consists of 15 residues. CDR3 region: CASSVRGTSGNTIYF. The CDR3 DNA sequence: TGTGCCAGCAGCGTAAGGGGGACCTCTGGAAACACCATATATTTT.